This TCR beta chain is drawn from a study of CD8+ T cells in alopecia areata. With 5 bases removed from V and 7 bases from J, the gap between germline ends came to 18 bases. This CDR3 is built from 14 residues. Per the germline V gene, CDR1 is SGDLS and CDR2 is YYNGEE. It was from PBMCs that CD4+ and CD8+ T cells were sorted. The sequencing template was cDNA reverse transcribed from extracted RNA. Produced via immunoSEQ multiplex PCR; TCRdb's table is partial and in-frame only. The table has about 23,000 clones, 50% to 55% seen once. V usage is TRBV9 and J usage is TRBJ1-2; no definite D call. The clonotype comes from a human donor with alopecia areata. The sample consisted of NKG2D-high CD8+ T cells sorted from blood. For the CDR3, the DNA is TGTGCCAGCAGTGCTAGCTCTTCGGGAAGTGGCTACACCTTC. This sequence encodes CASSASSSGSGYTF.